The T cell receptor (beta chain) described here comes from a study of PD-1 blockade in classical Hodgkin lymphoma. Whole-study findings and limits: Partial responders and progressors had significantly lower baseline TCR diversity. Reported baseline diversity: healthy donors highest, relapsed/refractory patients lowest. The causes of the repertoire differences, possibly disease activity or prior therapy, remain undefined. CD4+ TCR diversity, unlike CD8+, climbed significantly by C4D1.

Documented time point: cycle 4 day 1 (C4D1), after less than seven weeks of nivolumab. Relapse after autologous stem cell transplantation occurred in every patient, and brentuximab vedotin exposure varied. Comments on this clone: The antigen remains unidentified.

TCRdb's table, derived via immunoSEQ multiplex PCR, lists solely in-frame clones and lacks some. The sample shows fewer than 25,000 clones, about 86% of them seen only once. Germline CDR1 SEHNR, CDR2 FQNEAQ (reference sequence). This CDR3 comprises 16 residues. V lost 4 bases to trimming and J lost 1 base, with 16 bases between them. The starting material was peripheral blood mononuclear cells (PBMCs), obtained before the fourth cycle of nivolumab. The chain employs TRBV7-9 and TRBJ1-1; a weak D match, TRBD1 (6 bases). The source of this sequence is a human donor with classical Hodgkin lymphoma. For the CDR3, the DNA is TGTGCCAGCAGCTCAACCGGGGCGGGGGCGAACACTGAAGCTTTCTTT. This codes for CASSSTGAGANTEAFF.